Each of the 20 T cell receptor beta chains below was sequenced from the same sample in a study of blood T cell repertoires in COVID-19. TCRdb keeps only in-frame clones here, not all; method: immunoSEQ multiplex PCR. The top ten hold about a tenth of the sample, which has roughly 90,000 clones, 80% seen once. Source material: peripheral blood. These TCRs come from a woman aged 70-85 years with acute or convalescent COVID-19.

The rearrangement joins TRBV6-2 or TRBV6-3 to TRBJ2-7, with D unclear. The ends were cut back, 4 bases at V and 1 base at J, with 20 bases in the middle. In germline, CDR1 is MNHEY, CDR2 SVGEGT. The CDR3 runs to 17 residues. CDR3 region: CASSSGQAPHLSYEQYF. DNA for the CDR3: TGTGCCAGCAGTTCCGGCCAGGCTCCCCACCTATCCTACGAGCAGTACTTC.

The CDR3 nucleotides are TGTGCCAGCAGACCCTCGACAGGGGGGGCCTACGAGCAGTACTTC. Amino acids: CASRPSTGGAYEQYF. The chain uses TRBV27 and TRBJ2-7, with TRBD1 matching 9 bases. Per germline, CDR1 MNHEY and CDR2 SMNVEV (reference sequence). V lost 6 bases and J lost 2; bases outside the gene matches: 8. CDR3 length: 15 residues.

This sequence joins TRBV7-9 and TRBJ1-2; 8 bases are a match to TRBD1. This CDR3 is 15 amino acids long. Germline V gene sequence: CDR1 SEHNR, CDR2 FQNEAQ (reference sequence). The ends lost 5 bases at V and 2 bases at J; junction bases unmatched: 7. The DNA for the CDR3 is TGTGCCAGCAGCCGACCGGGACAGGAGAACTATGGCTACACCTTC. Protein sequence: CASSRPGQENYGYTF.

This chain links TRBV19 with TRBJ1-2, with TRBD1 identical over 12 bases. Per germline, CDR1 LNHDA and CDR2 SQIVND (reference sequence). V was pared by 2 bases and J by 14 bases, with 12 bases of the junction left unmatched. This CDR3 spans 15 amino acids. This CDR3 is CASSILAGTGGAETF. In nucleotides, the CDR3 is TGTGCCAGTAGTATACTGGCGGGGACAGGGGGCGCAGAGACCTTC.

CDR3 loop: CASSSTSGSVNEQFF. CDR3 nucleotide sequence: TGCGCCAGCAGCTCGACTAGCGGGAGCGTTAATGAGCAGTTCTTC. The gene calls are TRBV5-1 and TRBJ2-1, with TRBD2 identical over 12 bases. The CDR3 covers 15 residues. With 3 bases clipped from V and 7 bases from J, the junction kept 5 bases outside the gene matches. CDR1 and CDR2 from the germline V gene are SGHRS and YFSETQ.

This chain links TRBV27 with TRBJ2-5, with TRBD2 matching over 7 bases. Germline V gene sequence: CDR1 MNHEY, CDR2 SMNVEV (reference sequence). This CDR3 has 14 amino acids. J was trimmed by 9 bases and V by 5 bases; bases with no gene match: 12. The CDR3 DNA sequence: TGTGCCAGCAGTATGGGGGGGTCAGCTAGGGCCCAGTACTTC. It specifies CASSMGGSARAQYF.

This rearrangement joins TRBV7-8 to TRBJ2-2, with TRBD1 as a possible D gene (5 bases). The CDR3 is made up of 17 amino acids. V gave up 5 bases and J gave up 6 bases, with 22 bases separating them. Germline-derived CDR1 and CDR2 are SGHVS and FQNEAQ. The CDR3 protein is CASSPKPVQGMAGELFF. The CDR3 region has the DNA TGTGCCAGCAGCCCCAAACCCGTTCAGGGAATGGCCGGGGAGCTGTTTTTT.

The V gene is TRBV7-2, the J gene TRBJ2-5; maybe TRBD2 (6 bases). V lost 1 base, J lost 7 bases, and 13 bases lay in between. Looked up from germline, CDR1 is SGHTA and CDR2 is FQGNSA. This CDR3 has 14 amino acids. Here the CDR3 reads CASSLGGFGGTQYF. CDR3 nucleotides: TGTGCCAGCAGCTTAGGAGGGTTCGGGGGGACCCAGTACTTC. Full variable domain (missing parts from reference TRBV7-2 and TRBJ2-5): GAGVSQSPSNKVTEKGKDVELRCDPISGHTALYWYRQSLGQGLEFLIYFQGNSAPDKSGLPSDRFSAERTGGSVSTLTIQRTQQEDSAVYLCASSLGGFGGTQYFGPGTRLLVL.

This clone has at least ten counts. V usage is TRBV6-1 and J usage is TRBJ1-5; 7 nucleotides agree with TRBD1. V was clipped by 4 bases and J by 0 bases; unmatched bases: 6. The CDR3 covers 16 residues. CDR1 and CDR2 (germline): MNHNS, SASEGT. As DNA, the CDR3 is TGTGCCAGCAGTGCTCGACAGGGCTATAGCAATCAGCCCCAGCATTTT. This codes for CASSARQGYSNQPQHF.

The rearrangement joins TRBV7-9 to TRBJ2-1, with 9 bases aligning to TRBD2. In germline, CDR1 is SEHNR, CDR2 FQNEAQ (reference sequence). The CDR3 has 16 amino acids. V was clipped by 3 bases and J by 10 bases; unmatched bases: 13. CDR3 sequence reads: CASSFEPGLATVEQFF. CDR3 coding DNA: TGTGCCAGCAGCTTCGAACCGGGACTAGCCACGGTCGAGCAGTTCTTC.

This clone was detected a few times. The J gene is TRBJ2-5, the V gene TRBV25-1; TRBD1 matches at 7 bases. The V segment lost 2 bases and the J segment 2 bases; nucleotides outside the gene matches: 8. Germline CDR1 MGHDK, CDR2 SYGVNS. The CDR3 has 16 residues. The CDR3 protein is CASSELRQGSQETQYF. CDR3 nucleotides: TGTGCCAGCAGTGAACTTCGACAGGGTTCGCAAGAGACCCAGTACTTC.

V gene TRBV28 combines with J gene TRBJ1-1; TRBD1 matches 7 bases. Germline V CDR1 and CDR2: MDHEN, SYDVKM. The length of the CDR3 is 12 residues. V lost 3 bases to trimming and J lost 11 bases; unmatched junction nucleotides: 6. CDR3 region: CASSFLDRRAFF. The CDR3 DNA follows: TGTGCCAGCAGTTTCCTGGACAGGAGGGCTTTCTTT.

The rearrangement links TRBV6-2 or TRBV6-3 to TRBJ1-2; no clear D. Deletions cut 5 bases from V and 4 bases from J, with 11 bases between. There are 13 residues in the CDR3. Germline V gene data show CDR1 as MNHEY and CDR2 as SVGEGT. CDR3 DNA sequence: TGTGCCAGCAGTCCCTCGGACTTCTATGGCTACACCTTC. Its translation is CASSPSDFYGYTF.

CDR3 in DNA: TGTGCCAGCAGCTTGAGCTACGAGCAGTACTTC. Translated: CASSLSYEQYF. The chain employs TRBV7-2 and TRBJ2-7; D gene unclear. V was shortened by 3 bases and J by 3 bases, with 3 bases between the two germline ends. The CDR3 spans 11 residues. Per germline, CDR1 SGHTA and CDR2 FQGNSA.

The CDR3 reads CASSLGGSLYEQYF. CDR3 bases: TGCGCCAGCAGCTTGGGGGGCTCTTTGTACGAGCAGTACTTC. The chain links TRBV5-1 to TRBJ2-7; D is possibly TRBD1 (5 bases). The V end was cut by 0 bases, the J end by 4 bases, with 11 bases between. The germline V gene encodes CDR1 SGHRS and CDR2 YFSETQ. The CDR3 is 14 amino acids.

In this sample, this clone turned up a few times. The chain recombines TRBV5-1 with TRBJ1-4, with 8 bases lining up with TRBD1. The CDR3 length is 14 residues. In germline, CDR1 is SGHRS, CDR2 YFSETQ. Trimming at V came to 4 bases and at J to 7 bases, leaving 6 bases not matched to a gene. The CDR3 DNA reads TGCGCCAGCAGCAACGACAGGGGTGGTGAAAAACTGTTTTTT. This gives the protein CASSNDRGGEKLFF.

The chain couples TRBV7-3 to TRBJ2-5; 8 nucleotides line up with TRBD2. V trimming: 1 base; J trimming: 1 base; junction bases outside the gene matches: 11. Germline V gene sequence: CDR1 SGHTA, CDR2 FQGTGA. This CDR3 is built from 18 residues. The CDR3 loop is CASSLNPPGLGSQETQYF. The CDR3 DNA reads TGTGCCAGCAGCTTAAACCCGCCGGGACTAGGTTCCCAAGAGACCCAGTACTTC.

This chain connects TRBV10-3 to TRBJ2-7; D may be TRBD1 (6 bases). Germline lookup yields CDR1 ENHRY and CDR2 SYGVKD. With 4 bases removed from V and 5 bases from J, the gap between germline ends came to 12 bases. CDR3 size: 13 residues. The CDR3 is CAISGGLVDEQYF. In DNA, the CDR3 is TGTGCCATCAGTGGGGGGCTAGTCGACGAGCAGTACTTC.

This chain connects TRBV30 to TRBJ1-2, with TRBD1 identical over 7 bases. The V segment lost 2 bases and the J segment 8 bases; nucleotides outside the gene matches: 8. CDR3 size: 13 residues. Germline V gene lookup returns CDR1 GTSNPN and CDR2 SVGIG (reference sequence). As DNA, the CDR3 is TGTGCCTGGAGTCCTCGGACAGGAGCCGGCTACACCTTC. This gives the protein CAWSPRTGAGYTF.

The V and J genes are TRBV6-6 and TRBJ2-1; the D is unclear. The V end was cut by 6 bases, the J end by 4 bases, with 10 bases between. The CDR3 is 13 residues long. Germline V gene lookup returns CDR1 MNHNY and CDR2 SVGAGI (reference sequence). CDR3 coding DNA: TGTGCCAGCAGCCCCGACACTTACAATGAGCAGTTCTTC. The encoded protein is CASSPDTYNEQFF.